The sequence of this T cell receptor beta chain was determined in a study of blood T cell repertoires in COVID-19. Study details: From the United States, Italy and Spain came samples of acute and convalescent COVID-19. In each case, the material was cDNA or gDNA derived from T cells, B-cell-depleted T cells, or PBMCs.

Here immunoSEQ multiplex PCR was the method, and the copy in TCRdb shows in-frame clones only, minus some. This table holds roughly 120,000 clones, around 84% found once. The CDR3 is 16 amino acids. Germline V lookup: CDR1 MNHNY, CDR2 SVGAGI (reference sequence). V trimming: 2 bases; J trimming: 5 bases; junction bases outside the gene matches: 7. The receptor's source is a human donor in a cohort sampled during active COVID-19. The rearrangement uses TRBV6-6 and TRBJ1-5; TRBD1 matches at 9 bases. Material: peripheral blood. The CDR3 region is CASSYATGGRDQPQHF. CDR3 DNA: TGTGCCAGCAGTTACGCAACAGGGGGCAGAGATCAGCCCCAGCATTTT.